This T cell receptor beta chain was found in a study of blood T cell repertoires in COVID-19. About the research overall: Sites across the United States, Italy and Spain contributed samples from acute and convalescent COVID-19. Sample material is recorded as cDNA or gDNA derived from T cells, B-cell-depleted T cells, or PBMCs.

Germline CDR1 is SGDLS and CDR2 is YYNGEE. Losses at the gene ends were 4 bases for V and 5 bases for J; bases not matched to a gene: 8. The CDR3 consists of 14 residues. Per the original methods: Amplification from reference gene primers served as the basis for estimated nucleated cell counts. Here immunoSEQ multiplex PCR was the method, and the copy in TCRdb shows in-frame clones only, minus some. The DNA was the basis for D and trimming; V, J and clone size are from that table. Of about 330,000 clones listed, 86% were seen once; the top ten hold around 1.5%. The sequence came from a woman aged 50 to 60 with acute or convalescent COVID-19. The specimen sequenced was peripheral blood. The chain recombines TRBV9 with TRBJ2-7; TRBD2 aligns across 8 bases. The CDR3 reads CASSRSGSANEQYF. The DNA of the CDR3 is TGTGCCAGCAGCAGAAGCGGGAGTGCCAACGAGCAGTACTTC.